A single TCR beta chain is shown here with its context. This record comes from a study of blood T cell repertoires in COVID-19. Study context: Specimens from acute and convalescent COVID-19 originated in the United States, Italy and Spain. PBMCs, B-cell-depleted T cells, or T cells provided the cDNA or gDNA that made up the material.

In the source study's methods: The authors estimated nucleated cell counts from reference gene primer amplification. Only in-frame clones appear in the TCRdb table, and some are missing; sequencing was by immunoSEQ multiplex PCR. Clone size and V and J calls were adopted from that table, with D and trimming inferred from the DNA. The table includes over 70,000 clones, more than 70% detected once. The sample comprised peripheral blood. The TCR sequence derives from a man between 65 and 85 years old with COVID-19, enrolled during active disease.

The CDR3 DNA reads as TGTGCCAGCAGCCCCCTAGATAGGGGGCAGTTCTTC. This encodes CASSPLDRGQFF. The rearrangement joins TRBV3-1 (or the pseudogene TRBV3-2) to TRBJ2-1, with D possibly TRBD1 on 5 matching bases. The ends were cut back, 4 bases at V and 12 bases at J, with 13 bases in the middle. Germline V CDR1 and CDR2: LGHDT, YNNKEL (reference sequence). This CDR3 contains 12 residues.